A selection of T cell receptor beta chains follows, all from one sample in a study of cytomegalovirus exposure and HLA in healthy donors. The method was immunoSEQ multiplex PCR; TCRdb's version includes in-frame clones alone and lacks a portion of them. This table has fewer than 200,000 clones, around four fifths appearing once. Sample: PBMCs. These receptors were obtained from a woman aged 45-65 years in good health and CMV-seronegative. CDR3s include the opening cysteine and the closing phenylalanine or tryptophan. The D gene is left open where the match is weak. A clone size is listed for some rows: how often the clone was seen (once, few, many), or a class if it is expanded.

D,size,J,V,DNA,CDR3
TRBD1,NA,TRBJ1-2,TRBV5-5,TGTGCCAGCAGCTTGGAGGGGACAGTTCAGGGCTACACCTTC,CASSLEGTVQGYTF
NA,NA,TRBJ2-7,TRBV27,TGTGCCAGCAGTTTGGCCAAACCAGGTTACGAGCAGTACTTC,CASSLAKPGYEQYF
TRBD2,NA,TRBJ2-1,TRBV4-1,TGCGCCAGCAGCCAAGTTGCTAGCGGGGGGCCCTACAATGAGCAGTTCTTC,CASSQVASGGPYNEQFF
TRBD2,NA,TRBJ2-6,TRBV28,TGTGCCAGCAGTTTCGGGAGGTGGTATGGGGCCAACGTCCTGACTTTC,CASSFGRWYGANVLTF
TRBD1,NA,TRBJ1-5,TRBV19,TGTGCCAGTACCGACAGGGGGACCCGCAATCAGCCCCAGCATTTT,CASTDRGTRNQPQHF
TRBD2,NA,TRBJ2-7,TRBV29-1,TGCAGCGTTGTATATGGGAGGGCCTACGAGCAGTACTTC,CSVVYGRAYEQYF
NA,once,TRBJ2-5,TRBV30,TGTGCCTGGAGTAGTCAGGGGCAAGAGACCCAGTACTTC,CAWSSQGQETQYF
NA,NA,TRBJ2-5,TRBV2,TGTGCCAGCAGTGAATCAGGTGGGGAGACCCAGTACTTC,CASSESGGETQYF
TRBD1,NA,TRBJ2-7,TRBV9,TGTGCCAGCAGCGTGGGACAGGGGGCGGGATACGAGCAGTACTTC,CASSVGQGAGYEQYF
NA,NA,TRBJ2-5,TRBV23-1,TGCGCCAGCAGTCAATGGGTCGGGACACCAGGCGCTAAAATCCACCAAGAGACCCAGTACTTC,CASSQWVGTPGAKIHQETQYF
NA,NA,TRBJ1-2,TRBV5-1,TGCGCCAGCAGCCTAGGAAAGGGGCTTAACTATGGCTACACCTTC,CASSLGKGLNYGYTF
NA,NA,TRBJ1-1,TRBV28,TGTGCCAGCATGTGGGGCGCCGGGGGGGTCACTGAAGCTTTCTTT,CASMWGAGGVTEAFF
NA,NA,TRBJ2-6,TRBV28,TGTGCCAGCATCGGACACTGGGCCAACGTCCTGACTTTC,CASIGHWANVLTF
NA,NA,TRBJ2-7,TRBV5-6,TGTGCCACCCAGGGACACAAATCCTACGAGCAGTACTTC,CATQGHKSYEQYF